The 18 T cell receptor beta chains presented below share a single source sample, sequenced in a study of OX40 agonist ivuxolimab in advanced cancers. Clones were read by immunoSEQ multiplex PCR, and TCRdb kept only the in-frame ones, dropping some. The sample has 63,000 or so clones, more than 70% seen once; the top ten hold roughly 8%. Source: CD4+ or CD8+ T cells sorted from blood, taken in a trial of the OX40 agonist ivuxolimab. The source is an adult with an advanced solid tumor such as melanoma, head and neck, liver or kidney cancer.

This chain connects TRBV7-6 to TRBJ1-2, with no clear D. The CDR3 loop spans 13 amino acids. Germline V lookup: CDR1 SGHVS, CDR2 FNYEAQ. V was cut by 2 bases and J by 5 bases, with 9 bases left in between. The CDR3 DNA follows: TGTGCCAGCAGCTTAAACTCCAAATATGGCTACACCTTC. Its protein is CASSLNSKYGYTF. Full variable domain (remainder filled in from reference TRBV7-6 and TRBJ1-2): GAGVSQSPRYKVTKRGQDVALRCDPISGHVSLYWYRQALGQGPEFLTYFNYEAQQDKSGLPNDRFSAERPEGSISTLTIQRTEQRDSAMYRCASSLNSKYGYTFGSGTRLTVV.

The chain couples TRBV7-2 to TRBJ2-1; 7 positions match TRBD2. The CDR3 consists of 15 residues. Germline CDR1 is SGHTA and CDR2 is FQGNSA. The junction had 8 bases not matched to a gene; V was cut back by 5 bases and J by 4 bases. CDR3 residues: CASSDGGGLYNEQFF. The CDR3 DNA follows: TGTGCCAGCAGCGACGGCGGGGGACTTTACAATGAGCAGTTCTTC.

As DNA, the CDR3 is TGTGCCAGCAGCTACGGTGGCAGGGGGCATTTTTCAGATCAGCCCCAGCATTTT. Translated, it gives CASSYGGRGHFSDQPQHF. V and J are TRBV5-4 and TRBJ1-5; 8 bases align to TRBD1. Looked up from germline, CDR1 is SGHNT and CDR2 is YYREEE (reference sequence). The CDR3 has 18 residues. The V segment lost 3 bases and the J segment 5 bases; nucleotides outside the gene matches: 16.

V usage is TRBV11-1 and J usage is TRBJ2-2; no definite D call. Trimming pared 4 bases from V and 1 base from J, leaving 1 base between. The CDR3 is 12 amino acids. The V gene's germline CDR1 is SGHAT and CDR2 FQDESV (reference sequence). The CDR3 sequence: CASSWNTGELFF. The CDR3 DNA reads TGTGCCAGCAGCTGGAACACCGGGGAGCTGTTTTTT. The whole variable domain, remainder taken from reference TRBV11-1 and TRBJ2-2, is EAEVAQSPRYKITEKSQAVAFWCDPISGHATLYWYRQILGQGPELLVQFQDESVVDDSQLPKDRFSAERLKGVDSTLKIQPAELGDSAMYLCASSWNTGELFFGEGSRLTVL.

The V call is TRBV4-2, the J call TRBJ1-6; no clear D. The germline gives CDR1 LGHNA, CDR2 YNFKEQ. The CDR3 totals 19 residues. The V end lost 1 base, the J end lost 0 bases, and 16 bases lay between the germline ends. CDR3 residues: CASSQAGGRGSSYNSPLHF. The DNA for the CDR3 is TGTGCCAGCAGCCAAGCTGGCGGACGGGGAAGCTCCTATAATTCACCCCTCCACTTT.

The chain recombines TRBV7-9 with TRBJ2-7; TRBD2 matches 10 bases. Germline CDR1 reads SEHNR; CDR2 reads FQNEAQ (reference sequence). With 2 bases clipped from V and 5 bases from J, the junction kept 9 bases outside the gene matches. The CDR3 length is 16 residues. The CDR3 sequence: CASSLSSGRAGNEQYF. The CDR3, as DNA: TGTGCCAGCAGCTTATCCAGCGGGAGGGCCGGGAACGAGCAGTACTTC. The full variable domain, with the rest looked up from reference TRBV7-9 and TRBJ2-7, is DTGVSQNPRHKITKRGQNVTFRCDPISEHNRLYWYRQTLGQGPEFLTYFQNEAQLEKSRLLSDRFSAERPKGSFSTLEIQRTEQGDSAMYLCASSLSSGRAGNEQYFGPGTRLTVT.

The chain links TRBV5-8 to TRBJ1-5, with a possible D match to TRBD1 (5 bases). Per germline, CDR1 SGHTS and CDR2 YDEGEE. This CDR3 is built from 12 residues. V dropped 2 bases and J dropped 11 bases, with 11 bases sitting between them. CDR3 sequence reads: CASSFLGATQHF. CDR3 coding DNA: TGTGCCAGCAGCTTCTTAGGGGCGACCCAGCATTTT.

This clone was seen more than once but under ten times. DNA of the CDR3: TGCAGTGCTAGTAAGGGGTCTGGCTACACCTTC. This codes for CSASKGSGYTF. The rearrangement links TRBV20-1 to TRBJ1-2; possible D gene TRBD1, 5 bases. The CDR3 extends over 11 amino acids. The germline V gene has CDR1 DFQATT and CDR2 SNEGSKA (reference sequence). Trimming shortened V by 3 bases and J by 7 bases, and 9 bases separated the two germline ends.

This clone occurred once. The chain joins TRBV7-9 to TRBJ1-2; 9 bases map to TRBD1. CDR1 is SEHNR and CDR2 is FQNEAQ in the germline V gene (reference sequence). The CDR3 runs 14 residues. V trimming: 5 bases; J trimming: 4 bases; junction bases outside the gene matches: 5. Written as DNA, the CDR3 is TGTGCCAGCAGCGCCGGGACAGGGACCTATGGCTACACCTTC. This encodes CASSAGTGTYGYTF.

The chain couples TRBV7-6 to TRBJ2-1; TRBD2 matches 8 bases. Germline loops: CDR1 SGHVS, CDR2 FNYEAQ. There are 14 residues in the CDR3. V trimming: 5 bases; J trimming: 10 bases; junction bases outside the gene matches: 10. CDR3 coding DNA: TGTGCCAGCAGCGGGCCAGCGGGAGTGTGGGAGCAGTTCTTC. Encoded protein: CASSGPAGVWEQFF.

This clone was seen more than once but under ten times. Here the CDR3 DNA reads TGTGCCAGCAGCCGCCGGGGACAGGGTAGCACCGGGGAGCTGTTTTTT. Translation gives CASSRRGQGSTGELFF. The chain links TRBV25-1 to TRBJ2-2; the match to TRBD1 covers 9 bases. There are 16 residues in the CDR3. Germline assignment: CDR1 MGHDK and CDR2 SYGVNS. The ends lost 6 bases at V and 4 bases at J; junction bases unmatched: 9.

The chain carries TRBV6-1 and TRBJ1-4; 7 bases map to TRBD1. After removal of 6 bases from V and 8 bases from J, the junction contained 12 bases not matched to a gene. CDR1 MNHNS and CDR2 SASEGT come from the germline V gene. The CDR3 loop spans 15 amino acids. The CDR3 reads CASRGWDSGREKLFF. The CDR3 DNA follows: TGTGCCAGCAGGGGCTGGGACAGTGGACGCGAAAAACTGTTTTTT.

The genes are TRBV5-6 and TRBJ1-2, with D perhaps TRBD1 (6 bases). The length of the CDR3 is 12 residues. CDR1 and CDR2 from the germline V gene are SGHDT and YYEEEE. The V gene lost 4 bases and the J gene lost 5 bases, with 9 bases spanning the gap. The DNA for the CDR3 is TGTGCCAGCAGCGGGGGCTCATATGGCTACACCTTC. This translates into CASSGGSYGYTF.

This rearrangement joins TRBV28 to TRBJ1-5, with no clear D. Per germline, CDR1 MDHEN and CDR2 SYDVKM. The V end lost 4 bases, the J end lost 1 base, and 11 bases lay between the germline ends. CDR3 length equals 15 residues. The CDR3 loop is CASSSDRRSNQPQHF. Written as DNA, the CDR3 is TGTGCCAGCAGTTCGGACCGGAGGAGCAATCAGCCCCAGCATTTT.

The chain couples TRBV6-5 to TRBJ2-7; 9 bases map to TRBD1. This CDR3 comprises 15 residues. The trim removed 5 bases at V and 1 base at J, leaving 6 bases unmatched. CDR1 MNHEY and CDR2 SVGAGI come from the germline V gene. The CDR3 DNA follows: TGTGCCAGCAGTACCTGGACAGGGGCATCCTACGAGCAGTACTTC. Encoded protein: CASSTWTGASYEQYF.

This chain uses TRBV11-2 with TRBJ2-5; tentative D call: TRBD2 (6 bases). V was clipped by 5 bases and J by 4 bases, with 17 bases between them. The germline gives CDR1 SGHAT, CDR2 FQNNGV. This CDR3 has 15 residues. This CDR3 reads CASSAGTKQRETQYF. The CDR3 DNA is TGTGCCAGCAGCGCGGGGACCAAGCAAAGAGAGACCCAGTACTTC.

This clone was counted a few times. The CDR3 here is CASSLHTGELFF. For the CDR3, the DNA is TGTGCCAGCAGCTTACACACCGGGGAGCTGTTTTTT. The chain employs TRBV7-2 and TRBJ2-2; no clear D gene. The germline V gene has CDR1 SGHTA and CDR2 FQGNSA. V gave up 2 bases and J gave up 3 bases, with 1 base separating them. The CDR3 loop spans 12 amino acids.

The chain joins TRBV5-4 to TRBJ1-2; TRBD1 aligns across 8 bases. V lost 1 base and J lost 4; bases outside the gene matches: 6. The CDR3 totals 15 residues. Germline lookup yields CDR1 SGHNT and CDR2 YYREEE (reference sequence). CDR3 loop: CASSLMTGATYGYTF. The CDR3 bases are TGTGCCAGCAGCTTGATGACAGGGGCGACCTATGGCTACACCTTC.